This record covers a single T cell receptor (beta chain). Its specificity is unknown. This entry belongs to a study of cytomegalovirus exposure and HLA in healthy donors. The primer mix had 60 Vbeta and 13 Jbeta primers. The repertoire was sequenced with immunoSEQ multiplex PCR; TCRdb's copy has only in-frame clones and lacks some. The sample records 150,000 to 200,000 clones, around 81% being singletons. Study-level points and caveats: A later analysis reportedly found fewer N-insertions in an Asian-associated ancestry cluster than the roughly 730-donor mean.

Germline-derived CDR1 and CDR2 are MDHEN and SYDVKM. The CDR3 sequence is 16 residues long. Trimming removed 3 bases from V and 2 bases from J; junction bases left unmatched: 10. The receptor comes from a woman aged 25 to 39 in good health and CMV-seronegative. J is TRBJ2-7 and V is TRBV28; TRBD2 matches 7 bases. Input material: PBMCs. The chain's CDR3 is CASSFFPLADAYEQYF. As DNA, the CDR3 is TGTGCCAGCAGTTTCTTTCCCCTAGCGGACGCCTACGAGCAGTACTTC.